The 29 T cell receptor beta chains in this list originate from one sample, sequenced in a study of cytomegalovirus exposure and HLA in healthy donors (dated by TCRdb to the late 2010s). The library was generated by the immunoSEQ multiplex PCR assay. TCRdb holds this immuneACCESS table with in-frame rearrangements only. Some clones are missing; in checked studies, unresolved V genes explain under half, and the rest has no known cause. The sample yields 200,000 or so clones; approximately 87% were counted once. Around 5.6% of the sample is taken by the ten largest. The sample was PBMCs. Every receptor here comes from a woman under 30 in good health and CMV-seronegative.

This chain links TRBV5-1 with TRBJ1-4; D may be TRBD1 (6 bases). Trimming removed 0 bases at V and 7 bases at J, with 13 bases between. Germline V lookup: CDR1 SGHRS, CDR2 YFSETQ. The CDR3 loop spans 15 amino acids. CDR3 coding DNA: TGCGCCAGCAGCTTGGGCAACAGGGTCGGTGAAAAACTGTTTTTT. Its protein product is CASSLGNRVGEKLFF.

The chain combines TRBV30 with TRBJ1-1; D unclear. The CDR3 loop spans 13 amino acids. Looked up from germline, CDR1 is GTSNPN and CDR2 is SVGIG (reference sequence). Deletions cut 2 bases from V and 2 bases from J, with 9 bases between. The CDR3 coding sequence is TGTGCCTGGAGTAGGATCGCAAACACTGAAGCTTTCTTT. It encodes CAWSRIANTEAFF.

CDR3 sequence (DNA): TGTGCCAGTAGTAAGGGGGGTGGGACTAATGAGCAGTTCTTC. Protein product: CASSKGGGTNEQFF. The chain is built from TRBV19 and TRBJ2-1; D possibly matches TRBD1 or TRBD2 (6 bases each). CDR1 is LNHDA and CDR2 is SQIVND in the germline V gene (reference sequence). The length of the CDR3 is 14 residues. Trimming removed 4 bases from V and 7 bases from J, with 14 bases in between.

J is TRBJ2-5 and V is TRBV5-4; 10 nucleotides line up with TRBD1. In germline, CDR1 is SGHNT, CDR2 YYREEE (reference sequence). CDR3 length: 14 residues. The V and J ends lost 4 bases and 4 bases, in that order; junction bases with no gene match: 4. In nucleotides, the CDR3 is TGTGCCAGCAGCCGGACAGGGGGGTTAGAGACCCAGTACTTC. Amino acids: CASSRTGGLETQYF.

This clone was recorded only once. The chain is built from TRBV7-9 and TRBJ1-2; TRBD1 matches 8 bases. The CDR3 has 14 residues. Looked up from germline, CDR1 is SEHNR and CDR2 is FQNEAQ (reference sequence). Trimming removed 1 base from V and 13 bases from J; junction bases left unmatched: 11. CDR3 in DNA: TGTGCCAGCAGCTTAGGGGTAGGGACAGGTCCGAGCACCTTC. Translating it yields CASSLGVGTGPSTF. The full variable domain, its missing parts supplied by reference TRBV7-9 and TRBJ1-2, is DTGVSQNPRHKITKRGQNVTFRCDPISEHNRLYWYRQTLGQGPEFLTYFQNEAQLEKSRLLSDRFSAERPKGSFSTLEIQRTEQGDSAMYLCASSLGVGTGPSTFGSGTRLTVV.

The rearrangement links TRBV30 to TRBJ1-4, with no clear D. The V gene lost 2 bases and the J gene lost 3 bases, with 13 bases spanning the gap. Germline CDR1 is GTSNPN and CDR2 is SVGIG (reference sequence). The length of the CDR3 is 15 residues. The CDR3 reads CAWSSNLRSNEKLFF. CDR3 in DNA: TGTGCCTGGAGTTCCAACCTCAGGTCTAATGAAAAACTGTTTTTT.

The V call is TRBV14, the J call TRBJ2-7; 8 nucleotides line up with TRBD1. The ends lost 4 bases at V and 3 bases at J; junction bases unmatched: 5. Per germline, CDR1 SGHDN and CDR2 FVKESK. The CDR3 is made up of 14 amino acids. CDR3 coding DNA: TGTGCCAGCAGCCGTCGACAGGGGTTCTACGAGCAGTACTTC. Translated, it gives CASSRRQGFYEQYF.

The chain couples TRBV10-3 to TRBJ1-1, with no clear D. The CDR3 extends over 13 amino acids. Germline CDR1 ENHRY, CDR2 SYGVKD. V was cut by 10 bases and J by 0 bases, with 12 bases left in between. CDR3 loop: CATGQPMNTEAFF. CDR3 DNA: TGTGCCACCGGGCAGCCCATGAACACTGAAGCTTTCTTT.

This clone showed up just once. The chain recombines TRBV5-4 with TRBJ2-7; 13 bases match TRBD2. With V trimmed by 3 bases and J by 3 bases, 3 bases remained unmatched. Germline-derived CDR1 and CDR2 are SGHNT and YYREEE (reference sequence). This CDR3 contains 15 residues. The CDR3 bases are TGTGCCAGCAGCTCCGGGACTAGCGGGATCTACGAGCAGTACTTC. The encoded protein is CASSSGTSGIYEQYF.

This clone has more than one count but fewer than ten. The chain couples TRBV2 to TRBJ2-7; D is ambiguous. CDR1 and CDR2 (germline): SNHLY, FYNNEI. This CDR3 has 11 residues. The ends were cut back, 4 bases at V and 7 bases at J, with 8 bases in the middle. CDR3: CASSAMREQYF. The CDR3 bases are TGTGCCAGCAGTGCCATGAGGGAGCAGTACTTC. Based on the CDR3 plus reference TRBV2 and TRBJ2-7, the full variable domain is EPEVTQTPSHQVTQMGQEVILRCVPISNHLYFYWYRQILGQKVEFLVSFYNNEISEKSEIFDDQFSVERPDGSNFTLKIRSTKLEDSAMYFCASSAMREQYFGPGTRLTVT.

The J gene is TRBJ2-5, the V gene TRBV18, with a tentative D call TRBD1 (5 bases). Germline V gene sequence: CDR1 KGHSH, CDR2 LQKENI. The V gene lost 6 bases and the J gene lost 5 bases, with 19 bases spanning the gap. The CDR3 loop spans 15 amino acids. In DNA, the CDR3 is TGTGCCAGCTCCCTAGGGGCAGGCCCCACGGAGACCCAGTACTTC. Translated, it gives CASSLGAGPTETQYF.

V and J are TRBV7-8 and TRBJ2-6; possible D gene TRBD2, 6 bases. This CDR3 is 17 amino acids long. Germline CDR1 reads SGHVS; CDR2 reads FQNEAQ. V gave up 4 bases and J gave up 1 base, with 14 bases separating them. The CDR3, as DNA: TGTGCCAGCAGCTCCGACACGGGGAGGTCTGGGGCCAACGTCCTGACTTTC. This gives the protein CASSSDTGRSGANVLTF. Drawing the rest from reference TRBV7-8 and TRBJ2-6, the complete variable domain is GAGVSQSPRYKVAKRGQDVALRCDPISGHVSLFWYQQALGQGPEFLTYFQNEAQLDKSGLPSDRFFAERPEGSVSTLKIQRTQQEDSAVYLCASSSDTGRSGANVLTFGAGSRLTVL.

This clone has only a few counts. This rearrangement joins TRBV6-5 to TRBJ2-5; 7 bases are a match to TRBD1. The CDR3 contains 13 residues. Per germline, CDR1 MNHEY and CDR2 SVGAGI. Losses at the gene ends were 6 bases for V and 5 bases for J; bases not matched to a gene: 6. CDR3 loop: CASRTKTGETQYF. The CDR3 DNA follows: TGTGCCAGCAGAACTAAGACAGGGGAGACCCAGTACTTC.

The chain combines TRBV10-3 with TRBJ2-3, with D possibly TRBD1 on 6 matching bases. Trimming stripped 3 bases from V and 6 bases from J, with 10 bases between. CDR3 length: 13 amino acids. Germline V gene lookup returns CDR1 ENHRY and CDR2 SYGVKD. The CDR3 sequence is CAISDPRGDTQYF. CDR3 nucleotide sequence: TGTGCCATCAGTGATCCGAGGGGGGATACGCAGTATTTT.

The chain uses TRBV9 and TRBJ2-1, with TRBD2 matching over 7 bases. Trimming removed 0 bases from V and 2 bases from J; junction bases left unmatched: 2. In germline, CDR1 is SGDLS, CDR2 YYNGEE. The CDR3 loop spans 15 amino acids. CDR3 in DNA: TGTGCCAGCAGCGTAGACGGGAGGACCTACAATGAGCAGTTCTTC. It yields the protein CASSVDGRTYNEQFF.

The J gene is TRBJ1-5, the V gene TRBV28, with D maybe TRBD1 (6 bases). Trimming left V 6 bases short and J 5 bases short, with 20 bases between. The CDR3 length is 16 residues. Germline loops: CDR1 MDHEN, CDR2 SYDVKM. CDR3 sequence: CASSVNQGLKDQPQHF. The CDR3 DNA follows: TGTGCCAGCAGCGTAAACCAGGGGTTAAAGGATCAGCCCCAGCATTTT.

The V call is TRBV6-1, the J call TRBJ1-5; possibly TRBD1 for D (6 bases). CDR3 length equals 17 residues. V was shortened by 2 bases and J by 2 bases, with 16 bases between the two germline ends. Germline lookup yields CDR1 MNHNS and CDR2 SASEGT. The DNA for the CDR3 is TGTGCCAGCAGTGAACGGGGTCCGGGGGCAGGCAATCAGCCCCAGCATTTT. This codes for CASSERGPGAGNQPQHF.

The chain employs TRBV27 and TRBJ2-1; 7 bases agree with TRBD2. Trimming removed 6 bases from V and 4 bases from J; junction bases left unmatched: 12. This CDR3 contains 16 residues. Germline CDR1 reads MNHEY; CDR2 reads SMNVEV (reference sequence). For the CDR3, the DNA is TGTGCCAGCAGCCCCTCGCTAGCGGATCTTTACAATGAGCAGTTCTTC. This gives the protein CASSPSLADLYNEQFF.

J is TRBJ2-2 and V is TRBV6-5; D is undetermined. Germline values: CDR1 MNHEY, CDR2 SVGAGI. Trimming removed 5 bases at V and 1 base at J, with 11 bases between. The CDR3 is made up of 15 amino acids. CDR3 region: CASSSVPGNTGELFF. The DNA of the CDR3 is TGTGCCAGCAGTAGCGTTCCTGGGAACACCGGGGAGCTGTTTTTT.

This chain connects TRBV29-1 to TRBJ1-1; D uncertain. The germline gives CDR1 SQVTM, CDR2 ANQGSEA. The CDR3 sequence is 10 residues long. The ends were cut back, 4 bases at V and 5 bases at J, with 5 bases in the middle. The CDR3 spells CSVGPTEAFF. CDR3 bases: TGCAGCGTTGGACCGACTGAAGCTTTCTTT.

The chain uses TRBV19 and TRBJ2-7, with D possibly being TRBD2 (7 bases). The CDR3 runs 13 residues. Deletions cut 5 bases from V and 2 bases from J, with 10 bases between. Germline V gene data show CDR1 as LNHDA and CDR2 as SQIVND (reference sequence). The CDR3 nucleotides read TGTGCCAGTAGTTTGCGGGGGCCCTACGAGCAGTACTTC. Its translation is CASSLRGPYEQYF.

J is TRBJ2-5 and V is TRBV5-1, with D hard to call. In germline, CDR1 is SGHRS, CDR2 YFSETQ. The V and J ends lost 0 bases and 3 bases respectively, with 12 bases between them. The CDR3 extends over 15 amino acids. Here the CDR3 DNA reads TGCGCCAGCAGCTTGGCCATCGGAGAAGAAGAGACCCAGTACTTC. Its protein is CASSLAIGEEETQYF. The variable domain in full, with the rest retrieved from reference TRBV5-1 and TRBJ2-5, is KAGVTQTPRYLIKTRGQQVTLSCSPISGHRSVSWYQQTPGQGLQFLFEYFSETQRNKGNFPGRFSGRQFSNSRSEMNVSTLELGDSALYLCASSLAIGEEETQYFGPGTRLLVL.

The gene calls are TRBV4-1 and TRBJ2-7, with no clear D. CDR1 is MGHRA, CDR2 YSYEKL, per germline. Trimming took off 3 bases at V and 0 bases at J, with 18 bases between the two ends. The CDR3 extends over 17 amino acids. The CDR3 DNA reads TGCGCCAGCAGCCATCTCGGATTGGCGGATGACTCCTACGAGCAGTACTTC. As protein: CASSHLGLADDSYEQYF.

The chain recombines TRBV27 with TRBJ1-4, with D unresolved. The V gene lost 5 bases and the J gene lost 8 bases, with 12 bases spanning the gap. In germline, CDR1 is MNHEY, CDR2 SMNVEV (reference sequence). CDR3 length: 13 amino acids. In nucleotides, the CDR3 is TGTGCCAGCAGTCTTGCCGAGGAGGAAAAACTGTTTTTT. Amino acid sequence: CASSLAEEEKLFF. The variable domain in full, with the rest retrieved from reference TRBV27 and TRBJ1-4, is EAQVTQNPRYLITVTGKKLTVTCSQNMNHEYMSWYRQDPGLGLRQIYYSMNVEVTDKGDVPEGYKVSRKEKRNFPLILESPSPNQTSLYFCASSLAEEEKLFFGSGTQLSVL.

This clone has a single count. The chain links TRBV6-5 to TRBJ2-7; 9 bases are a match to TRBD1. V trimming: 6 bases; J trimming: 2 bases; junction bases outside the gene matches: 5. This CDR3 spans 14 amino acids. CDR1 MNHEY and CDR2 SVGAGI come from the germline V gene. CDR3 amino acids: CASRRGQGTYEQYF. In DNA form, the CDR3 reads TGTGCCAGCAGGAGGGGACAGGGTACCTACGAGCAGTACTTC.

V and J are TRBV6-1 and TRBJ1-1; 7 bases fit TRBD1. Germline loops: CDR1 MNHNS, CDR2 SASEGT. The junction had 3 bases not matched to a gene; V was cut back by 7 bases and J by 4 bases. This CDR3 region has 12 residues. CDR3 sequence reads: CASNDRATEAFF. The CDR3 DNA reads as TGTGCCAGCAACGACAGGGCCACTGAAGCTTTCTTT.

The chain combines TRBV18 with TRBJ2-7; TRBD2 matches 7 bases. Germline CDR1 is KGHSH and CDR2 is LQKENI. The CDR3 consists of 16 residues. The V segment lost 3 bases and the J segment 0 bases; nucleotides outside the gene matches: 8. CDR3 bases: TGTGCCAGCTCACCTGCCCTAGCGGTGCTCTCCTACGAGCAGTACTTC. As protein: CASSPALAVLSYEQYF.

The V and J genes are TRBV30 and TRBJ1-4, with D possibly matching TRBD1 (6 bases). The CDR3 runs 12 residues. CDR1 GTSNPN and CDR2 SVGIG come from the germline V gene (reference sequence). Trimming shortened V by 3 bases and J by 8 bases, and 10 bases separated the two germline ends. DNA of the CDR3: TGTGCCTGGAGGGGGACAAGCGAAAAACTGTTTTTT. This encodes CAWRGTSEKLFF.

CDR3 sequence: CASGREATYNEQFF. DNA for the CDR3: TGCGCCAGCGGGAGGGAGGCCACCTACAATGAGCAGTTCTTC. J is TRBJ2-1 and V is TRBV5-1; TRBD2 matches at 7 bases. V trimming: 7 bases; J trimming: 2 bases; junction bases outside the gene matches: 6. This CDR3 comprises 14 residues. CDR1 and CDR2 (germline): SGHRS, YFSETQ.